These 15 T cell receptor beta chains came from one sample sequenced in a study of blood T cells in healthy people across ages. The use of a sample-barcoded 5' primer and a J-beta primer mix characterized a second PCR of roughly 6 to 11 cycles. A single record per CDR3 protein comes from TCRdb applying MiXCR to the 5' RACE reads. The data hold more than 900,000 distinct CDR3 sequences, with 20% to 25% observed a single time. The data were also submitted as part of a second study, on T cells of mothers and their children.

Sequencing input: blood. The receptors here all came from a girl aged 2-15 years in good health.

The chain couples TRBV29-1 to TRBJ1-1, with unresolved D. Germline V lookup: CDR1 SQVTM, CDR2 ANQGSEA. The CDR3 runs to 12 residues. V gave up 5 bases and J gave up 0 bases, with 7 bases separating them. The CDR3 spells CSVIIMNTEAFF. CDR3 nucleotide sequence: TGCAGCGTTATTATAATGAACACTGAAGCTTTCTTT.

This clonotype turned up a few times. The V gene is TRBV6-2 or TRBV6-3, the J gene TRBJ2-2, with D possibly being TRBD2 (5 bases). CDR1 is MNHEY and CDR2 is SVGEGT in the germline V gene. This CDR3 has 14 residues. Between the trimmed V and J ends, which lost 4 bases and 4 bases, there was a span of 10 bases. The CDR3 DNA sequence: TGTGCCAGCAGTTTTTACGGGATCACCGGGGAGCTGTTTTTT. Its protein product is CASSFYGITGELFF.

This clonotype was detected only a few times. The chain employs TRBV20-1 and TRBJ2-1; D call uncertain. The J call may be faulty, since TRBJ2-7 better matches the DNA end. Germline CDR1 and CDR2: DFQATT and SNEGSKA (reference sequence). CDR3 size: 14 residues. Here the CDR3 reads CSASRGPITYEQYF. The CDR3 DNA reads TGCAGTGCTAGTCGAGGTCCCATAACCTACGAGCAGTACTTC.

This clonotype was counted only a few times. V is TRBV7-2 and J is TRBJ1-5; the D gene is possibly TRBD1 (5 bases). The germline V gene encodes CDR1 SGHTA and CDR2 FQGNSA. V was cut by 2 bases and J by 2 bases, with 10 bases left in between. The CDR3 spans 15 residues. The CDR3: CASSLNRGGNQPQHF. The CDR3 DNA reads TGTGCCAGCAGCTTAAATCGGGGGGGCAATCAGCCCCAGCATTTT.

Regarding this clonotype: The junction does not match germline at one end; this may be a read error. V gene TRBV5-5 combines with J gene TRBJ1-1, with no clear D. Germline values: CDR1 SGHKS, CDR2 YYEKEE (reference sequence). The CDR3 has 13 residues. The CDR3 DNA follows: TGTGCCAGCAGCGGAGACATGAACACTGAAGCCTTCTTT. It is translated as CASSGDMNTEAFF.

J is TRBJ1-1 and V is TRBV6-5; no clear D gene. The V and J ends lost 3 bases and 0 bases respectively, with 5 bases between them. The CDR3 is made up of 13 amino acids. CDR1 is MNHEY, CDR2 SVGAGI, per germline. The CDR3 is CASSYWMNTEAFF. CDR3 DNA: TGTGCCAGCAGTTATTGGATGAACACTGAAGCTTTCTTT.

The chain recombines TRBV19 with TRBJ2-7, with D unclear. The CDR3 length is 14 residues. Germline V gene sequence: CDR1 LNHDA, CDR2 SQIVND (reference sequence). V dropped 1 base and J dropped 3 bases, with 10 bases sitting between them. CDR3 sequence reads: CASSIASTRYEQYF. CDR3 nucleotide sequence: TGTGCCAGTAGTATAGCGTCTACCCGCTACGAGCAGTACTTC.

This clonotype was observed a few times. This chain connects TRBV5-4 to TRBJ1-3; D gene unclear. The CDR3 totals 16 residues. V lost 0 bases, J lost 4 bases, and 14 bases lay in between. CDR1 is SGHNT and CDR2 is YYREEE in the germline V gene (reference sequence). CDR3 region: CASSLDSGSRGNTIYF. The CDR3 DNA reads as TGTGCCAGCAGCTTGGATTCGGGGTCGCGCGGAAACACCATATATTTT.

This clonotype appeared a few times. The chain carries TRBV12-3 or TRBV12-4 and TRBJ1-5, with D maybe TRBD1 (6 bases). This CDR3 is 15 amino acids long. The ends were cut back, 8 bases at V and 1 base at J, with 15 bases in the middle. Here the CDR3 reads CASGTTGISNQPQHF. CDR3 bases: TGTGCCAGCGGAACTACAGGGATCAGCAATCAGCCCCAGCATTTT.

The chain employs TRBV18 and TRBJ2-1, with D perhaps TRBD1 (6 bases). CDR3 length: 16 amino acids. Trimming took off 5 bases at V and 0 bases at J, with 14 bases between the two ends. Germline lookup yields CDR1 KGHSH and CDR2 LQKENI. CDR3 amino acids: CASSGIDRSSYNEQFF. Here the CDR3 DNA reads TGTGCCAGCTCAGGGATCGACAGGAGCTCCTACAATGAGCAGTTCTTC. Looking up the rest from reference TRBV18 and TRBJ2-1 gives the full variable domain: NAGVMQNPRHLVRRRGQEARLRCSPMKGHSHVYWYRQLPEEGLKFMVYLQKENIIDESGMPKERFSAEFPKEGPSILRIQQVVRGDSAAYFCASSGIDRSSYNEQFFGPGTRLTVL.

As concerns this clonotype: One base away lies a much larger clone, so this may be a sequencing read error. This rearrangement joins TRBV12-3 or TRBV12-4 to TRBJ1-4, with D unresolved. There are 11 residues in the CDR3. Trimming took 7 bases from V and 4 from J, leaving 4 bases between them. The CDR3 is CASTFNEKLFF. Written as DNA, the CDR3 is TGTGCCAGCACCTTTAATGAAAAACTGTTTTTT.

This clonotype turned up a few times. V gene TRBV4-3 combines with J gene TRBJ2-5; a weak D match, TRBD2 (5 bases). The CDR3 is made up of 16 amino acids. Trimming took 0 bases from V and 2 from J, leaving 13 bases between them. Germline lookup yields CDR1 LGHNA and CDR2 YSLEER. CDR3 coding DNA: TGCGCCAGCAGCCAAGATATCGCCCGCGGGCAAGAGACCCAGTACTTC. Amino acid sequence: CASSQDIARGQETQYF.

V is TRBV5-1 and J is TRBJ2-7; 7 bases are shared with TRBD1. CDR1 SGHRS and CDR2 YFSETQ come from the germline V gene. The CDR3 runs to 14 residues. Losses at the gene ends were 0 bases for V and 6 bases for J; bases not matched to a gene: 6. In nucleotides, the CDR3 is TGCGCCAGCAGCTTGGGGGACAGCCTACCCGAGCAGTACTTC. Translating gives CASSLGDSLPEQYF.

This clonotype appeared a few times. This chain connects TRBV5-6 to TRBJ2-4; D call uncertain. V shed 4 bases and J shed 7 bases, with 15 bases lying between them. CDR1 is SGHDT and CDR2 is YYEEEE in the germline V gene. The CDR3 sequence is 14 residues long. CDR3: CASSRFDSRNIQYF. CDR3 nucleotide sequence: TGTGCCAGCAGCCGATTCGACTCACGGAACATTCAGTACTTC.

This chain uses TRBV27 with TRBJ2-2, with 9 bases identical to TRBD2. The CDR3 is 14 amino acids. Germline V gene sequence: CDR1 MNHEY, CDR2 SMNVEV (reference sequence). With 6 bases clipped from V and 6 bases from J, the junction kept 5 bases outside the gene matches. Written as DNA, the CDR3 is TGTGCCAGCAGGACTAGCGGTTCGTCCGGGGAGCTGTTTTTT. Translated: CASRTSGSSGELFF.